The entry below describes one T cell receptor beta chain. Its antigen remains unidentified. No clone much larger than this one lies a single base away; base qualities are absent. The data derive from a study of cytotoxic CD8 clonotypes in ibrutinib-treated CLL (TCRdb year 2021). In terms of the full investigation: The cohort was composed of about 10 relapsed/refractory and around 15 treatment-naive patients; IGHV unmutated status was identified in roughly 18 patients. On average, each sample yielded hundreds of thousands of productive templates and around 98,000 productive rearrangements. Patients were still on ibrutinib when every remission and progressive disease sample was collected. Response samples were obtained after a median of 12 months of treatment, with a range of roughly 6 to 36 months. Cryopreserved peripheral blood mononuclear cells were obtained before treatment, at response, and at either sustained remission or disease progression. Longitudinal samples were obtainable from about 30% of the roughly 86 participants in the trial. Responses were partial in about 25 patients and complete in 2; after median about 63 months follow-up, about 14 stayed in remission and some twelve progressed. Findings and caveats that apply to the study as a whole: Lymph node repertoires were not examined, and the timing of sampling was not matched between patients in sustained remission and those whose disease progressed. Baseline clonality was found to be higher than that of age-matched healthy donors and was strongly correlated with circulating CD8+ T-cell counts. Public clonotypes were rare and either contracted or stayed stable during treatment, and the rise in clonality at ibrutinib response reflected the expansion of private clonotypes. At ibrutinib response clonality went up, during sustained remission it held steady, and at progression it dropped back toward baseline.

The time point label, as the study defines it: roughly 2 years on ibrutinib. For TCR beta library preparation, approximately 2 micrograms of genomic DNA were extracted from the cryopreserved PBMCs. Longitudinal blood samples from CLL patients on ibrutinib monotherapy were analyzed using high-throughput TCR beta sequencing. The patients took part in an open-label, single-center phase 2 trial of ibrutinib monotherapy. On a MiSeq, deep resolution sequencing aimed for a depth between 1 in 1 million and 1 in 200,000 T cells, with each clonotype covered approximately 9.8x on average. TCR beta libraries were generated with the immunoSEQ hsTCRB Kit. The authors processed their data as follows. ImmunoSEQ Data Assistant and ImmunoSEQ Analyzer were used for data analysis, and V, D and J genes were assigned according to IMGT definitions. Clonality, with values ranging from 0 to 1, was calculated as one minus the normalized Shannon entropy of productive rearrangement frequencies. Only overrepresented clonotypes making up at least 0.05% of each patient's repertoire were included in the public clonotype analysis. Approximately 13 age-matched healthy donor repertoires from immuneACCESS served as clonality controls. The immuneACCESS repertoire file appears here via TCRdb, limited to in-frame rearrangements. These files lack a portion of the clones; in checked studies, under half of the deficit traces to unresolved V genes, and the cause of the others is not known. For V, J and clone size, that table is used; D and trimming come from the DNA. Within this sample are under 200,000 clones, with about 84% of them counted one time only. 3.5% to 5.5% of the sample belongs to the ten largest clones.

The sequence came from a human donor with chronic lymphocytic leukemia. Specimen: PBMCs, collected after 24 months of ibrutinib treatment.

The DNA is as follows: TGTGCCAGCAGCTTGGGGACAGGGATTATGGGTGAAAAACTGTTTTTT. The translation is CASSLGTGIMGEKLFF. The chain uses TRBV5-8 and TRBJ1-4, and 8 junction bases match TRBD1. In the germline V gene, CDR1 corresponds to SGHTS and CDR2 to YDEGEE. Trimming accounts for 0 bases at V and 7 bases at J, while the number of junction bases matched to no gene is 8. The CDR3 holds 16 amino acids from the cysteine to the phenylalanine. Only CDR3 DNA is held: 48 bases, read in frame from base 1.